Below are 5 T cell receptor beta chains sequenced from a single sample in a study of T cells in localized non-small cell lung cancer. The method was immunoSEQ multiplex PCR; TCRdb's version includes in-frame clones alone and lacks a portion of them. The sample includes about 52,000 clones, approximately 86% of them seen just once. The specimen comprised PBMCs, sampled before any cancer treatment. The receptor set was obtained from a female donor with stage II lung adenocarcinoma.

The chain couples TRBV27 to TRBJ1-4; D is unresolved. Germline V lookup: CDR1 MNHEY, CDR2 SMNVEV (reference sequence). This CDR3 has 13 amino acids. Trimming pared 10 bases from V and 7 bases from J, leaving 16 bases between. The CDR3 DNA reads as TGTGCCACCTTAGGAAGGTTCAGTGAAAAACTGTTTTTT. Protein sequence: CATLGRFSEKLFF. The complete variable domain, with remaining parts taken from reference TRBV27 and TRBJ1-4, reads EAQVTQNPRYLITVTGKKLTVTCSQNMNHEYMSWYRQDPGLGLRQIYYSMNVEVTDKGDVPEGYKVSRKEKRNFPLILESPSPNQTSLYFCATLGRFSEKLFFGSGTQLSVL.

The chain combines TRBV7-9 with TRBJ2-7, with 10 bases fitting TRBD1. Trimming removed 4 bases from V and 6 bases from J; junction bases left unmatched: 12. This CDR3 spans 16 amino acids. Germline V gives CDR1 SEHNR, CDR2 FQNEAQ (reference sequence). The CDR3: CASSYPTGGGPPEQYF. The CDR3 nucleotides are TGTGCCAGCAGCTACCCGACAGGGGGCGGACCCCCCGAGCAGTACTTC. The variable domain in full, completed from reference TRBV7-9 and TRBJ2-7, reads DTGVSQNPRHKITKRGQNVTFRCDPISEHNRLYWYRQTLGQGPEFLTYFQNEAQLEKSRLLSDRFSAERPKGSFSTLEIQRTEQGDSAMYLCASSYPTGGGPPEQYFGPGTRLTVT.

The chain has TRBV15 and TRBJ2-3; D gene uncertain. CDR1 and CDR2 (germline): LNHNV, YYDKDF (reference sequence). Trimming shortened V by 0 bases and J by 0 bases, and 16 bases separated the two germline ends. The CDR3 totals 18 residues. The CDR3 sequence: CATSRDIREYSSTDTQYF. In nucleotides, the CDR3 is TGTGCCACCAGCAGAGACATTAGAGAATACTCTAGCACAGATACGCAGTATTTT.

This chain joins TRBV19 and TRBJ1-6; D uncertain. The CDR3 length is 12 residues. V was clipped by 6 bases and J by 7 bases, with 7 bases between them. The germline V gene encodes CDR1 LNHDA and CDR2 SQIVND (reference sequence). CDR3 in DNA: TGTGCCAGTAGGTATAGGAATTCACCCCTCCACTTT. As protein: CASRYRNSPLHF.

The chain's CDR3 is CASDGNRASGGYTF. In DNA, the CDR3 is TGTGCCAGCGACGGGAACAGGGCCAGTGGTGGCTACACCTTC. This chain links TRBV6-1 with TRBJ1-2; possible D gene TRBD1, 6 bases. The CDR3 loop spans 14 amino acids. Germline V gives CDR1 MNHNS, CDR2 SASEGT. The V and J ends lost 8 bases and 7 bases respectively, with 20 bases between them.